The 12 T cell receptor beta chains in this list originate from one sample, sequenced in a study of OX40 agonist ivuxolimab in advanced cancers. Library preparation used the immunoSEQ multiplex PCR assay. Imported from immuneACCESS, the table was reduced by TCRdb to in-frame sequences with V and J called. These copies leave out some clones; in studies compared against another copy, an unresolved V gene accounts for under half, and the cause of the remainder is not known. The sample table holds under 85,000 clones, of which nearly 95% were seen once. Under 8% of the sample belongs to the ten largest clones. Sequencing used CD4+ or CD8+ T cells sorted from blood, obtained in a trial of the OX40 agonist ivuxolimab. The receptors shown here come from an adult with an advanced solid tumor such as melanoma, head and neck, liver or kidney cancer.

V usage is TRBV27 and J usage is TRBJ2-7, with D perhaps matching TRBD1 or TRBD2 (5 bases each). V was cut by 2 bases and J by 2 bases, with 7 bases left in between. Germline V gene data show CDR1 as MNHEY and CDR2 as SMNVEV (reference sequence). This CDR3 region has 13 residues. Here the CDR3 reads CASSLGTTYEQYF. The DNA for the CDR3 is TGTGCCAGCAGTTTAGGGACGACCTACGAGCAGTACTTC.

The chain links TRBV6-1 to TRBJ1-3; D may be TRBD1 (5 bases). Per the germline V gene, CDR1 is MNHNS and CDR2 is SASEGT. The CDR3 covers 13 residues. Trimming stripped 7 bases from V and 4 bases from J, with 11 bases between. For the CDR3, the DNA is TGTGCCAGCACTCAGGGTTCCGGAAACACCATATATTTT. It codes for CASTQGSGNTIYF.

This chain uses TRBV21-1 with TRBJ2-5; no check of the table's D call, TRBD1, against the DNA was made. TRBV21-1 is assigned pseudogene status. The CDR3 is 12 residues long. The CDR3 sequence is CAGTGQRKTQYF. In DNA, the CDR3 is TGTGCCGGGACGGGACAGCGGAAGACCCAGTACTTC.

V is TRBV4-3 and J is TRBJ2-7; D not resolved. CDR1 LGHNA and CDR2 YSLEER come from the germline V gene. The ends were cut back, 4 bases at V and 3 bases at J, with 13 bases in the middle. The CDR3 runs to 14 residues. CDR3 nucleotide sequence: TGCGCCAGCAGCCTACAAAGAGAAGTCTACGAGCAGTACTTC. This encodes CASSLQREVYEQYF.

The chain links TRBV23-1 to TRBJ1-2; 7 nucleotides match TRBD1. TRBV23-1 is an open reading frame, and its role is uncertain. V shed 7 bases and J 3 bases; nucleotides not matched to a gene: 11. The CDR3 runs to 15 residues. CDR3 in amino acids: CASILQGKGDYGYTF. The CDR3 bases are TGCGCCAGCATCTTACAGGGGAAAGGGGACTATGGCTACACCTTC.

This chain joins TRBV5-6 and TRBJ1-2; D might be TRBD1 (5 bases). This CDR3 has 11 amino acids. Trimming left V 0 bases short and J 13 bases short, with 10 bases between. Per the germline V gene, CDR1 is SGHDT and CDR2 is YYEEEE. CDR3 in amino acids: CASSLGRGRTF. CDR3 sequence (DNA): TGTGCCAGCAGCTTGGGGCGGGGCCGCACCTTC.

CDR3 sequence reads: CASSFREQFF. The CDR3 DNA is TGTGCCAGCAGTTTCCGGGAGCAGTTCTTC. V usage is TRBV28 and J usage is TRBJ2-1; no firm D call. Germline CDR1 reads MDHEN; CDR2 reads SYDVKM. This CDR3 is 10 amino acids long. V was pared by 3 bases and J by 10 bases, with 4 bases between. Full variable domain (missing parts from reference TRBV28 and TRBJ2-1): DVKVTQSSRYLVKRTGEKVFLECVQDMDHENMFWYRQDPGLGLRLIYFSYDVKMKEKGDIPEGYSVSREKKERFSLILESASTNQTSMYLCASSFREQFFGPGTRLTVL.

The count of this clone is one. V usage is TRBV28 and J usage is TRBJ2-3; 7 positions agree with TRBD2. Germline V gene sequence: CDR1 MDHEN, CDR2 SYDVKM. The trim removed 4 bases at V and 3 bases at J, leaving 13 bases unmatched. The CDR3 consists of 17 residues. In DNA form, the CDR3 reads TGTGCCAGCAGTTCCCCCCGACTAGCAGTGGAAACAGATACGCAGTATTTT. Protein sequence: CASSSPRLAVETDTQYF.

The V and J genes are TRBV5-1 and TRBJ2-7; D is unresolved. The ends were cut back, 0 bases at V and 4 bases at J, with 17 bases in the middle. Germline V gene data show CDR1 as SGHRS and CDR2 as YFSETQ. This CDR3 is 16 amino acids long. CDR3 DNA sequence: TGCGCCAGCAGCTTGGAACCCCCCAGAGAGAGGTACGAGCAGTACTTC. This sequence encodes CASSLEPPRERYEQYF.

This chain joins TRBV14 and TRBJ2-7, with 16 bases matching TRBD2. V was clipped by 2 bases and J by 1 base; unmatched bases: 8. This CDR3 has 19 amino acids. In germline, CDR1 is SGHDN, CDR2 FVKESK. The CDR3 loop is CASSQTGLAGGPSSYEQYF. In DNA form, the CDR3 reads TGTGCCAGCAGCCAAACGGGACTAGCGGGGGGGCCGTCATCCTACGAGCAGTACTTC.

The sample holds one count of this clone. CDR3 nucleotides: TGTGCCAGCAGTTTACGCGGGACAGGGAACACGGGGACTGAAGCTTTCTTT. This sequence encodes CASSLRGTGNTGTEAFF. The rearrangement uses TRBV27 and TRBJ1-1, with 9 bases identical to TRBD1. Per germline, CDR1 MNHEY and CDR2 SMNVEV (reference sequence). The V gene end was trimmed by 2 bases and the J gene end by 5 bases; junction bases not matched to a gene: 12. This CDR3 comprises 17 residues.

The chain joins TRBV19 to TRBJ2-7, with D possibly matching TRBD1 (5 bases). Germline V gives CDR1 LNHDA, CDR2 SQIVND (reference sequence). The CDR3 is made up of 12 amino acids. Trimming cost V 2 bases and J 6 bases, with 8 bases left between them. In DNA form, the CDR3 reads TGTGCCAGTAGTATAAGGGGTTCCGAGCAGTACTTC. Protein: CASSIRGSEQYF.